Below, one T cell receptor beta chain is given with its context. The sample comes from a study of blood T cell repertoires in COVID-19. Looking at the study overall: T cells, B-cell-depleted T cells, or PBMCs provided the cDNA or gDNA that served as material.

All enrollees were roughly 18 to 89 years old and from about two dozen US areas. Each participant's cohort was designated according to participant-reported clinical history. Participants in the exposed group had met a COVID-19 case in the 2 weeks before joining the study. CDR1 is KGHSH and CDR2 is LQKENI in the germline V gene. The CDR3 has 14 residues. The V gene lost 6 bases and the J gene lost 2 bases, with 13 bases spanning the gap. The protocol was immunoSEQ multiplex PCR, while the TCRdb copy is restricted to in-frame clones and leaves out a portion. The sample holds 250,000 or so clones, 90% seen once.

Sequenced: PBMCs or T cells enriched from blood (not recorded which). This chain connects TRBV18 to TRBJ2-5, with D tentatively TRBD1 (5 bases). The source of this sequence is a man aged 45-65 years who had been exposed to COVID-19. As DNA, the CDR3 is TGTGCCAGCTCTCCAGAGACAGAGCAAGAGACCCAGTACTTC. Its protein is CASSPETEQETQYF.